The 17 T cell receptor beta chains below were found in one sample sequenced in a study of Ad26.COV2.S vaccination and SARS-CoV-2 variants. The table came from immunoSEQ multiplex PCR; TCRdb's copy has only in-frame clones and leaves some out. The table shows a few hundred thousand clones, with 92% occurring only once. Treatment in this sample: roughly 18 received Ad26.COV2.S at low or high dose, single or two shots; about 5 received placebo; per-sample allocation not given. On day 63 after the first injection, vaccine and placebo recipients gave samples. Sample: peripheral blood, taken in a trial of Ad26.COV2.S vaccine versus placebo. The receptors derive from a person aged 18-65 years who received the Ad26.COV2.S COVID-19 vaccine or a placebo.

This clone was observed a single time. The CDR3 region is CASRGDTYEQYF. The CDR3 nucleotides are TGTGCCAGCAGGGGGGACACCTACGAGCAGTACTTC. The V and J genes are TRBV2 and TRBJ2-7, with D possibly TRBD1 on 6 matching bases. CDR1 is SNHLY and CDR2 is FYNNEI in the germline V gene. Deletions cut 6 bases from V and 2 bases from J, with 8 bases between. The CDR3 is made up of 12 amino acids. Full variable domain (remainder filled in from reference TRBV2 and TRBJ2-7): EPEVTQTPSHQVTQMGQEVILRCVPISNHLYFYWYRQILGQKVEFLVSFYNNEISEKSEIFDDQFSVERPDGSNFTLKIRSTKLEDSAMYFCASRGDTYEQYFGPGTRLTVT.

V usage is TRBV7-2 and J usage is TRBJ2-3; 11 bases are shared with TRBD2. The V and J ends lost 6 bases and 5 bases, in that order; junction bases with no gene match: 7. Germline loops: CDR1 SGHTA, CDR2 FQGNSA. CDR3 length: 15 residues. The CDR3 reads CASSFSGGAGDTQYF. DNA of the CDR3: TGTGCCAGCAGTTTTAGCGGGGGGGCCGGAGATACGCAGTATTTT. The complete variable domain, with remaining parts taken from reference TRBV7-2 and TRBJ2-3, reads GAGVSQSPSNKVTEKGKDVELRCDPISGHTALYWYRQSLGQGLEFLIYFQGNSAPDKSGLPSDRFSAERTGGSVSTLTIQRTQQEDSAVYLCASSFSGGAGDTQYFGPGTRLTVL.

This clone was found a few times. This chain links TRBV27 with TRBJ1-1; D unclear. The CDR3 consists of 13 residues. Trimming shortened V by 6 bases and J by 1 base, and 9 bases separated the two germline ends. Germline assignment: CDR1 MNHEY and CDR2 SMNVEV (reference sequence). In nucleotides, the CDR3 is TGTGCCAGCAGCATTACAGAGAACACTGAAGCTTTCTTT. As protein: CASSITENTEAFF.

Concerning this clone: Different DNA sequences within this sample yield the same CDR3. V gene TRBV18 combines with J gene TRBJ1-3; weak D call: TRBD1 (5 bases). This CDR3 comprises 14 residues. Trimming took 3 bases from V and 0 from J, leaving 6 bases between them. Per germline, CDR1 KGHSH and CDR2 LQKENI. The CDR3 spells CASSPQGSGNTIYF. The CDR3 DNA reads TGTGCCAGCTCACCTCAGGGCTCTGGAAACACCATATATTTT.

This chain joins TRBV6-5 and TRBJ2-3; the match to TRBD2 covers 11 bases. Germline V gives CDR1 MNHEY, CDR2 SVGAGI. This CDR3 is built from 16 residues. J lost 6 bases, V lost 0 bases, and 5 bases had no gene match. CDR3 bases: TGTGCCAGCAGTTACTCTAGCGGGGGGGCTGGGGATACGCAGTATTTT. This encodes CASSYSSGGAGDTQYF.

The chain links TRBV5-4 to TRBJ1-1; D perhaps matches TRBD1 (5 bases). There are 15 residues in the CDR3. The germline V gene has CDR1 SGHNT and CDR2 YYREEE (reference sequence). V lost 6 bases, J lost 3 bases, and 18 bases lay in between. This chain's CDR3 is CASNSAQGPHTEAFF. CDR3 in DNA: TGTGCCAGCAATTCAGCCCAGGGACCTCACACTGAAGCTTTCTTT. Full variable domain (missing parts from reference TRBV5-4 and TRBJ1-1): ETGVTQSPTHLIKTRGQQVTLRCSSQSGHNTVSWYQQALGQGPQFIFQYYREEENGRGNFPPRFSGLQFPNYSSELNVNALELDDSALYLCASNSAQGPHTEAFFGQGTRLTVV.

The genes are TRBV19 and TRBJ1-5, with D unclear. This CDR3 is 13 amino acids long. Per the germline V gene, CDR1 is LNHDA and CDR2 is SQIVND (reference sequence). V was clipped by 5 bases and J by 7 bases, with 12 bases between them. Written as DNA, the CDR3 is TGTGCCAGTAGTCACCTGGAGGGACAGCCCCAGCATTTT. This sequence encodes CASSHLEGQPQHF.

The chain employs TRBV6-4 and TRBJ2-1; 7 nucleotides align to TRBD2. CDR3 length equals 15 residues. Germline V lookup: CDR1 MRHNA, CDR2 SNTAGT. The V segment lost 3 bases and the J segment 7 bases; nucleotides outside the gene matches: 9. The chain's CDR3 is CASSERSGEGNEQFF. In nucleotides, the CDR3 is TGTGCCAGCAGTGAGAGGTCGGGGGAGGGGAATGAGCAGTTCTTC.

J is TRBJ2-5 and V is TRBV7-2, with D possibly called TRBD1 or TRBD2 (6 bases each). Germline V CDR1 and CDR2: SGHTA, FQGNSA. The CDR3 runs to 17 residues. Trimming left V 1 base short and J 5 bases short, with 20 bases between. The CDR3 region is CASSLGGGGRPRETQYF. CDR3 DNA sequence: TGTGCCAGCAGCTTAGGAGGAGGGGGGCGGCCGCGGGAGACCCAGTACTTC.

The rearrangement links TRBV30 to TRBJ2-4; a possible D gene is TRBD2 (5 bases). Germline-derived CDR1 and CDR2 are GTSNPN and SVGIG (reference sequence). Trimming took off 8 bases at V and 9 bases at J, with 23 bases between the two ends. The CDR3 sequence is 14 residues long. The CDR3 protein is CAGVGYHREGIQYF. The CDR3, as DNA: TGTGCCGGGGTTGGGTACCACCGGGAAGGCATTCAGTACTTC.

The V call is TRBV6-4, the J call TRBJ1-1; D unresolved. The CDR3 extends over 14 amino acids. From germline, CDR1 is MRHNA and CDR2 SNTAGT. The V gene lost 3 bases and the J gene lost 5 bases, with 13 bases spanning the gap. In nucleotides, the CDR3 is TGTGCCAGCAGTGAGGTTGGGTGGAGGACTGAAGCTTTCTTT. Protein: CASSEVGWRTEAFF.

V gene TRBV7-6 combines with J gene TRBJ1-2; maybe TRBD1 (5 bases). The V end was cut by 0 bases, the J end by 6 bases, with 17 bases between. Germline CDR1 reads SGHVS; CDR2 reads FNYEAQ. The CDR3 consists of 16 residues. CDR3 sequence (DNA): TGTGCCAGCAGCTTAGCCGAAAACCGGGACGAGCATGGCTACACCTTC. Protein product: CASSLAENRDEHGYTF.

J is TRBJ1-2 and V is TRBV18; perhaps TRBD1 as D (5 bases). CDR3 length equals 15 residues. Germline V lookup: CDR1 KGHSH, CDR2 LQKENI. V was shortened by 2 bases and J by 8 bases, with 18 bases between the two germline ends. CDR3 amino acids: CASSPTQGLLEGYTF. As DNA, the CDR3 is TGTGCCAGCTCACCAACCCAGGGCCTCCTAGAGGGCTACACCTTC.

The J gene is TRBJ1-6, the V gene TRBV27; TRBD1 matches 7 bases. J was trimmed by 4 bases and V by 6 bases; bases with no gene match: 6. Germline V gives CDR1 MNHEY, CDR2 SMNVEV (reference sequence). The CDR3 covers 15 residues. This CDR3 reads CASSRGDRYNSPLHF. CDR3 DNA sequence: TGTGCCAGCAGCCGCGGGGACAGATATAATTCACCCCTCCACTTT.

This clone was seen once. The chain carries TRBV4-3 and TRBJ2-7; a possible D gene is TRBD2 (5 bases). The CDR3 runs 14 residues. Trimming removed 0 bases at V and 5 bases at J, with 11 bases between. Per germline, CDR1 LGHNA and CDR2 YSLEER. Here the CDR3 reads CASSQESRVHEQYF. The DNA of the CDR3 is TGCGCCAGCAGCCAAGAATCGAGGGTCCACGAGCAGTACTTC.

The J gene is TRBJ2-2, the V gene TRBV27, with D perhaps TRBD2 (6 bases). The germline V and J ends were trimmed by 3 bases and 9 bases, with 11 bases remaining between them. The CDR3 has 13 residues. CDR1 MNHEY and CDR2 SMNVEV come from the germline V gene (reference sequence). The CDR3: CASSLWGGRELFF. The CDR3, as DNA: TGTGCCAGCAGTTTGTGGGGAGGCCGGGAGCTGTTTTTT.

The chain combines TRBV12-3 or TRBV12-4 with TRBJ1-2; D is perhaps TRBD1 (5 bases). The CDR3 length is 12 residues. Trimming took 5 bases from V and 8 from J, leaving 12 bases between them. CDR3 DNA sequence: TGTGCCAGCAGTGGGCAGGGTGTGGGCTACACCTTC. Protein product: CASSGQGVGYTF.